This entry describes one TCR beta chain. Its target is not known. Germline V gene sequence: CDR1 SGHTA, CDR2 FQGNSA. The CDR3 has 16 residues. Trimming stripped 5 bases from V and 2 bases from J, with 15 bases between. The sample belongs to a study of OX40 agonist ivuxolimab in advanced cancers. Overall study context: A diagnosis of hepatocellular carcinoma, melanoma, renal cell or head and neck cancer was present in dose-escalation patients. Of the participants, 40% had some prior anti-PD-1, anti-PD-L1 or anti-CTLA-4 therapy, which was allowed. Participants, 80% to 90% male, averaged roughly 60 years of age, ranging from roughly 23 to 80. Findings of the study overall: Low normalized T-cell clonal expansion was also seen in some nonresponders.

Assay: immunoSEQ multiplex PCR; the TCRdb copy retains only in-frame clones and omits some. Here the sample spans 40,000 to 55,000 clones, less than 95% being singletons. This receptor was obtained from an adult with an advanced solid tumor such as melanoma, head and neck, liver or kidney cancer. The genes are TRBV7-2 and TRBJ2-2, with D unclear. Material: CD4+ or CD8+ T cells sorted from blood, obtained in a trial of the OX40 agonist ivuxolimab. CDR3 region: CASSRYGPLNTGELFF. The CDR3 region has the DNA TGTGCCAGCAGCCGCTACGGGCCGTTAAACACCGGGGAGCTGTTTTTT.